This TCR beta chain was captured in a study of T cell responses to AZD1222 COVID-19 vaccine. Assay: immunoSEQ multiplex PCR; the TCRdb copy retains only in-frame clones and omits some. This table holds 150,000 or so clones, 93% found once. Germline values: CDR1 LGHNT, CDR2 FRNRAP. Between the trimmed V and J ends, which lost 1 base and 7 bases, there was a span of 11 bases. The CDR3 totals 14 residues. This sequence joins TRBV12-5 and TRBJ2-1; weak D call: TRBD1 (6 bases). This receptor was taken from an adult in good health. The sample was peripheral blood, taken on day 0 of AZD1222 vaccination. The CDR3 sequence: CASGLGTGWNEQFF. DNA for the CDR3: TGTGCTAGTGGTTTGGGTACAGGGTGGAATGAGCAGTTCTTC.